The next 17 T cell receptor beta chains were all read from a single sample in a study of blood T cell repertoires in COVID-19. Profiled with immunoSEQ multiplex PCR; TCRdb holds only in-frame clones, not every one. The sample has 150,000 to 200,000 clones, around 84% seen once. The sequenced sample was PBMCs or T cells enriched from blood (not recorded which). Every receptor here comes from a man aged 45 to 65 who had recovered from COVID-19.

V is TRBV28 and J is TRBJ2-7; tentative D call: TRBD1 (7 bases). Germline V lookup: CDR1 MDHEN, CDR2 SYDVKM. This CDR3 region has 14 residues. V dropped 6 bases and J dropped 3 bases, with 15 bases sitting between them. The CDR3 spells CASRGGQYGYEQYF. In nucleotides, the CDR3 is TGTGCCAGCAGGGGGGGACAGTACGGCTACGAGCAGTACTTC.

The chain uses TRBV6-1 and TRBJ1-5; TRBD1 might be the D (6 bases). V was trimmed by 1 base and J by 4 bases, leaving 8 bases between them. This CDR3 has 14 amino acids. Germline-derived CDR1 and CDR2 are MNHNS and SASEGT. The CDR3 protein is CASSEGQGNQPQHF. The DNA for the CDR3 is TGTGCCAGCAGTGAAGGGCAGGGGAATCAGCCCCAGCATTTT.

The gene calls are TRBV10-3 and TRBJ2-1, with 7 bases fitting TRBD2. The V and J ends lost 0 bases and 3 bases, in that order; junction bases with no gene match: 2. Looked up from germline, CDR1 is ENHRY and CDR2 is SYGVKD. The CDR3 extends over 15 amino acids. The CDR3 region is CAISESGGDYNEQFF. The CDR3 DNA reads TGTGCCATCAGTGAGTCGGGGGGGGACTACAATGAGCAGTTCTTC.

The CDR3 DNA reads as TGTGCCATCAGTGAGTCCGGGGGACGGGGCACTGAAGCTTTCTTT. It codes for CAISESGGRGTEAFF. The V and J genes are TRBV10-3 and TRBJ1-1, with a possible D match to TRBD1 (5 bases). The V end was cut by 0 bases, the J end by 4 bases, with 12 bases between. Germline CDR1 and CDR2: ENHRY and SYGVKD. CDR3 size: 15 residues.

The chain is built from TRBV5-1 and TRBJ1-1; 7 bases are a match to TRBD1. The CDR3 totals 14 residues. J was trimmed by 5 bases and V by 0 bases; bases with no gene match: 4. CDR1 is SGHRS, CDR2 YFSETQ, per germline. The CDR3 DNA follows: TGCGCCAGCAGCTTGGAGACAGGGTTGACTGAAGCTTTCTTT. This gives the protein CASSLETGLTEAFF.

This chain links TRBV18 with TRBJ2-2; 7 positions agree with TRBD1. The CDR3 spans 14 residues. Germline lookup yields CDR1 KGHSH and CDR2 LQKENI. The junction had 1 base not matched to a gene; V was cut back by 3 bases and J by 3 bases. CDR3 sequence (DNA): TGTGCCAGCTCACCCGACAGGGACACCGGGGAGCTGTTTTTT. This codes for CASSPDRDTGELFF.

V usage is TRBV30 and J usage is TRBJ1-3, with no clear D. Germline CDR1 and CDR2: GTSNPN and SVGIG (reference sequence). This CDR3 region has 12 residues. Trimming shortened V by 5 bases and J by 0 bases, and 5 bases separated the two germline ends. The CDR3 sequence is CAWGSSGNTIYF. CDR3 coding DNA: TGTGCCTGGGGTAGCTCTGGAAACACCATATATTTT. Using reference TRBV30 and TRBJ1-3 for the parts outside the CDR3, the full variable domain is SQTIHQWPATLVQPVGSPLSLECTVEGTSNPNLYWYRQAAGRGLQLLFYSVGIGQISSEVPQNLSASRPQDRQFILSSKKLLLSDSGFYLCAWGSSGNTIYFGEGSWLTVV.

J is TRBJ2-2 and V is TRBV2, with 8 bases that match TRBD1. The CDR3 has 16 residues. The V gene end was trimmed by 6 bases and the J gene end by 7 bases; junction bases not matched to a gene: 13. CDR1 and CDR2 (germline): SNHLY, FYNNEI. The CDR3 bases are TGTGCCAGCAGGGTCCCTAGACAGGGGCGGAGCGGGGAGCTGTTTTTT. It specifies CASRVPRQGRSGELFF.

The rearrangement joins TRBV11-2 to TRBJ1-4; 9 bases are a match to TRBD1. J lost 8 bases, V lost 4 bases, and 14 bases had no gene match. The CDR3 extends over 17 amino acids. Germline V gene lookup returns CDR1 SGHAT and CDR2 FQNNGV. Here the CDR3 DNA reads TGTGCCAGCAGCTCATGGGGCCCCGGGACAGGGTACGAAAAACTGTTTTTT. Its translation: CASSSWGPGTGYEKLFF.

The CDR3 sequence: CASSAGLLNTEAFF. The DNA for the CDR3 is TGCGCCAGCAGCGCGGGCCTCCTGAACACTGAAGCTTTCTTT. V usage is TRBV5-1 and J usage is TRBJ1-1; D unresolved. The V and J ends lost 4 bases and 0 bases respectively, with 10 bases between them. The CDR3 has 14 residues. CDR1 is SGHRS and CDR2 is YFSETQ in the germline V gene.

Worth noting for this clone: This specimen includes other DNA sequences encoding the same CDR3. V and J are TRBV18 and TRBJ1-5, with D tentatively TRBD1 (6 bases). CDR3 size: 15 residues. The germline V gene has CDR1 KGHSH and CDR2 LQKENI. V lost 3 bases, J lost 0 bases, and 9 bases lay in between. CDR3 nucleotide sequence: TGTGCCAGCTCACCGGACAGTATTAGCAATCAGCCCCAGCATTTT. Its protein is CASSPDSISNQPQHF.

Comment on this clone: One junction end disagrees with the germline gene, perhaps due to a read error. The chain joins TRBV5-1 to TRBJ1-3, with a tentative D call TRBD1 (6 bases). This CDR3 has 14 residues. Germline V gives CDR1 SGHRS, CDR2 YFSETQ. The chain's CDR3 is CASSYDPGQNPIYF. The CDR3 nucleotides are TGCGCCAGCAGCTACGATCCGGGACAAAACCCCATATATTTT.

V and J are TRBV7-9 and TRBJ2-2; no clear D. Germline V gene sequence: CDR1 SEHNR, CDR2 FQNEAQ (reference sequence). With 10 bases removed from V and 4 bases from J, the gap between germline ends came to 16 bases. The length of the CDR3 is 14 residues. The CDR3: CATPPIGPTGELFF. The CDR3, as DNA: TGTGCCACCCCCCCCATTGGGCCCACCGGGGAGCTGTTTTTT.

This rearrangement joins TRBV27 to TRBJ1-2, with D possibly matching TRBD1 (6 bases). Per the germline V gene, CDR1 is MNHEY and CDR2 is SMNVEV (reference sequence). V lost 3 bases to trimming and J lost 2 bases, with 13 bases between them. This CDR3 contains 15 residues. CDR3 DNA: TGTGCCAGCAGTTTTTCCGACAGGCTAAACTATGGCTACACCTTC. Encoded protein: CASSFSDRLNYGYTF.

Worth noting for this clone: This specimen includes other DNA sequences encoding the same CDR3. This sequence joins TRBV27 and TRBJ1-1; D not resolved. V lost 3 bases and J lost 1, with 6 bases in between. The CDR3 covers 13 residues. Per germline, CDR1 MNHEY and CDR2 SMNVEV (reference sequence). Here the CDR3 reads CASSLAGNTEAFF. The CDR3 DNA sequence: TGTGCCAGCAGTTTGGCGGGGAACACTGAAGCTTTCTTT.

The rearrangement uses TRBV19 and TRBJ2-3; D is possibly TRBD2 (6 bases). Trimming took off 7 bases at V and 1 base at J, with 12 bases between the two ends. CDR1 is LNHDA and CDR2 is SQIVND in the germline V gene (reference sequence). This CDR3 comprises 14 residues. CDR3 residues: CASTFTGGTDTQYF. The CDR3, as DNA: TGTGCCAGTACCTTTACGGGGGGCACAGATACGCAGTATTTT.

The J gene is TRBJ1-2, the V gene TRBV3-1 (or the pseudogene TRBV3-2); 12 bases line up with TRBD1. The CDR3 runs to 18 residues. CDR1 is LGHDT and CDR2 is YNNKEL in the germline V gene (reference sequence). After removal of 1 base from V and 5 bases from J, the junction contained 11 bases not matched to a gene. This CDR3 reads CASSQVGTGGRGSYGYTF. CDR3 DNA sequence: TGTGCCAGCAGCCAAGTAGGGACAGGGGGCAGGGGGTCTTATGGCTACACCTTC.